Shown below are 15 T cell receptor beta chains from a single sample sequenced in a study of graft-versus-host responses after intestinal transplantation. Method: immunoSEQ multiplex PCR; TCRdb's copy keeps in-frame clones and lacks some. The sample has roughly 4,000 clones, under 25% seen once; the top ten hold around 5%. The material was alloreactive CD4+ T cells from a mixed lymphocyte reaction culture, obtained before transplantation. Subset described: CFSE-low proliferating T cells sorted from roughly 6-day pre-transplant mixed lymphocyte reaction (GvH or HvG direction). All receptors derive from a human patient who was an organ donor for intestinal transplantation.

By proportion, this clone is medium-sized. V gene TRBV6-5 combines with J gene TRBJ2-3, with D possibly being TRBD2 (6 bases). The length of the CDR3 is 14 residues. V lost 6 bases and J 2 bases, leaving 12 bases between the germline ends. The V gene's germline CDR1 is MNHEY and CDR2 SVGAGI. The CDR3 DNA reads TGTGCCAGCAGCCGGCGGGGTCCCACAGATACGCAGTATTTT. Amino acid sequence: CASSRRGPTDTQYF.

By share, this clone ranks as medium-sized (0.01 to 0.1%). The chain has TRBV28 and TRBJ2-7, with 7 bases lining up with TRBD1. V was pared by 8 bases and J by 3 bases, with 4 bases of the junction left unmatched. This CDR3 has 12 amino acids. Germline-derived CDR1 and CDR2 are MDHEN and SYDVKM. The CDR3 loop is CASLGQNYEQYV. The CDR3 coding sequence is TGTGCCAGCCTGGGACAGAACTACGAGCAGTACGTC.

This rearrangement joins TRBV7-6 to TRBJ2-3; unclear D gene. The CDR3 runs to 17 residues. Trimming removed 0 bases from V and 2 bases from J, with 15 bases in between. Germline values: CDR1 SGHVS, CDR2 FNYEAQ. Here the CDR3 DNA reads TGTGCCAGCAGCTTAGCTCCCCCTTCAACTTACACAGATACGCAGTATTTT. This encodes CASSLAPPSTYTDTQYF.

This clone was found a few times. J is TRBJ1-4 and V is TRBV19; TRBD1 matches at 7 bases. CDR1 is LNHDA and CDR2 is SQIVND in the germline V gene (reference sequence). Germline trimming cut 2 bases from V and 4 bases from J; bases unmatched to any gene: 4. The CDR3 consists of 15 residues. The CDR3 coding sequence is TGTGCCAGTAGTATACTAGGGACAGTTAATGAAAAACTGTTTTTT. Protein product: CASSILGTVNEKLFF.

This clone was detected a few times. The V call is TRBV28, the J call TRBJ1-2, with 8 bases fitting TRBD1. Germline CDR1 MDHEN, CDR2 SYDVKM. Losses at the gene ends were 2 bases for V and 4 bases for J; bases not matched to a gene: 6. CDR3 length: 15 amino acids. For the CDR3, the DNA is TGTGCCAGCAGTTTAGCCGGGACAGGAGCCTATGGCTACACCTTC. Protein product: CASSLAGTGAYGYTF.

This clone appeared a few times. The rearrangement uses TRBV6-6 and TRBJ2-1, with D perhaps TRBD1 (5 bases). V lost 10 bases and J 7 bases, leaving 17 bases between the germline ends. Germline V gene lookup returns CDR1 MNHNY and CDR2 SVGAGI (reference sequence). CDR3 length: 13 amino acids. In DNA, the CDR3 is TGTGCCACTATAGGACAAGGCGAGAATGAGCAGTTCTTC. Its protein product is CATIGQGENEQFF.

This clone has just a few counts. In nucleotides, the CDR3 is TGTGCCAGCAGTGAATCAAACAGGGCCTATGGCTACACCTTC. Translated: CASSESNRAYGYTF. The rearrangement uses TRBV6-1 and TRBJ1-2, with D tentatively TRBD1 (6 bases). Germline loops: CDR1 MNHNS, CDR2 SASEGT. The CDR3 sequence is 14 residues long. Trimming removed 2 bases from V and 4 bases from J, with 11 bases in between.

By share, this clone ranks as medium-sized. The chain links TRBV4-3 to TRBJ2-6, with D tentatively TRBD1 (7 bases). CDR1 and CDR2 from the germline V gene are LGHNA and YSLEER. CDR3 length equals 20 residues. Trimming took off 4 bases at V and 0 bases at J, with 22 bases between the two ends. The chain's CDR3 is CASSLLPRGQGGSGANVLTF. In DNA, the CDR3 is TGCGCCAGCAGCCTCCTACCGCGCGGCCAGGGGGGCTCTGGGGCCAACGTCCTGACTTTC.

A few counts support this clone. The chain recombines TRBV7-3 with TRBJ2-5; 8 nucleotides agree with TRBD2. The CDR3 extends over 16 amino acids. V dropped 2 bases and J dropped 7; count of bases not matched to a gene: 12. Germline V lookup: CDR1 SGHTA, CDR2 FQGTGA. CDR3 in DNA: TGTGCCAGCAGCTTAGGTCTCCGGGGGGGCCTTGGGACCCAGTACTTC. Its protein is CASSLGLRGGLGTQYF.

This clone ranks as medium-sized. This chain links TRBV7-9 with TRBJ1-2, with 7 bases fitting TRBD1. V was clipped by 2 bases and J by 1 base; unmatched bases: 1. Germline V CDR1 and CDR2: SEHNR, FQNEAQ (reference sequence). There are 14 residues in the CDR3. The CDR3 sequence: CASSLQGGNYGYTF. Written as DNA, the CDR3 is TGTGCCAGCAGCTTACAGGGGGGTAACTATGGCTACACCTTC.

V is TRBV2 and J is TRBJ2-5; D might be TRBD2 (7 bases). Between the trimmed V and J ends, which lost 3 bases and 1 base, there was a span of 12 bases. From germline, CDR1 is SNHLY and CDR2 FYNNEI. The CDR3 is made up of 15 amino acids. The CDR3 is CASSEVGGPQETQYF. In DNA form, the CDR3 reads TGTGCCAGCAGTGAGGTCGGGGGGCCCCAAGAGACCCAGTACTTC.

V usage is TRBV2 and J usage is TRBJ1-5; TRBD1 is a possible D gene (5 bases). The CDR3 contains 14 residues. Germline V gene lookup returns CDR1 SNHLY and CDR2 FYNNEI. The V gene lost 3 bases and the J gene lost 1 base, with 7 bases spanning the gap. The CDR3 region has the DNA TGTGCCAGCAGTGAGCAGGGAAGCAATCAGCCCCAGCATTTT. Its translation: CASSEQGSNQPQHF.

CDR3 region: CASSLVGDNEQFF. For the CDR3, the DNA is TGTGCCAGCAGCTTAGTTGGAGACAATGAGCAGTTCTTC. The V gene is TRBV7-8, the J gene TRBJ2-1, with D uncertain. Germline V gene data show CDR1 as SGHVS and CDR2 as FQNEAQ. The CDR3 has 13 amino acids. With 1 base removed from V and 5 bases from J, the gap between germline ends came to 6 bases. The whole variable domain, remainder taken from reference TRBV7-8 and TRBJ2-1, is GAGVSQSPRYKVAKRGQDVALRCDPISGHVSLFWYQQALGQGPEFLTYFQNEAQLDKSGLPSDRFFAERPEGSVSTLKIQRTQQEDSAVYLCASSLVGDNEQFFGPGTRLTVL.

In this sample, this clone is medium-sized. The chain links TRBV19 to TRBJ1-2, with 7 bases that match TRBD1. Germline V CDR1 and CDR2: LNHDA, SQIVND (reference sequence). J lost 2 bases, V lost 4 bases, and 7 bases had no gene match. The CDR3 is 15 residues long. CDR3: CASSTRDSLNYGYTF. Here the CDR3 DNA reads TGTGCCAGTAGTACGAGGGACAGCCTCAACTATGGCTACACCTTC.

The chain joins TRBV5-6 to TRBJ2-1; D unresolved. In germline, CDR1 is SGHDT, CDR2 YYEEEE. The CDR3 contains 12 residues. With 2 bases removed from V and 6 bases from J, the gap between germline ends came to 6 bases. In nucleotides, the CDR3 is TGTGCCAGCAGCTTCCTCTTCAATGAGCAGTTCTTC. This encodes CASSFLFNEQFF.